This TCR beta chain was sequenced during a study of response to subunit inactivated influenza vaccine. Study-wide points: After each seasonal influenza vaccination, few new T cells are recruited, the authors suggested.

In this sample, this clonotype turned up many times. The target antigen is unknown. TCRdb re-analysed the RT-PCR reads in MiXCR, keeping a single row per CDR3 protein. The sample shows hundreds of thousands of distinct CDR3 sequences, about 18% of them seen only once. This CDR3 spans 14 amino acids. The germline V gene encodes CDR1 SGHTA and CDR2 FQGNSA. V was shortened by 4 bases and J by 2 bases, with 11 bases between the two germline ends. The source material was PBMCs from blood, sampled less than 6 days after vaccination. The clonotype was recovered from a man in his fifties who received an inactivated influenza vaccine. V is TRBV7-2 and J is TRBJ2-5; D gene ambiguous. The CDR3 protein is CASSYQGRQETQYF. CDR3 DNA sequence: TGTGCCAGCAGCTATCAAGGACGGCAAGAGACCCAGTACTTC.